This T cell receptor (beta chain) was observed in a study of blood T cell dynamics during melanoma immunotherapy. Stated time point: week 3, after first cycle of checkpoint inhibitor. TCRdb's copy holds only in-frame clones and misses some; the assay was immunoSEQ multiplex PCR. The data contain 12,000 or so clones, roughly 90% of them singletons. This CDR3 has 16 amino acids. The V and J ends lost 4 bases and 0 bases respectively, with 13 bases between them. In germline, CDR1 is GTSNPN, CDR2 SVGIG (reference sequence). This sample comprised blood, obtained from a patient treated with checkpoint blockade. This clonotype originated in a human donor with melanoma. The J gene is TRBJ1-6, the V gene TRBV30, with D unresolved. The CDR3 loop reads CAWTEAGSSYNSPLHF. For the CDR3, the DNA is TGTGCCTGGACTGAGGCGGGAAGCTCCTATAATTCACCCCTCCACTTT. The whole variable domain, remainder taken from reference TRBV30 and TRBJ1-6, is SQTIHQWPATLVQPVGSPLSLECTVEGTSNPNLYWYRQAAGRGLQLLFYSVGIGQISSEVPQNLSASRPQDRQFILSSKKLLLSDSGFYLCAWTEAGSSYNSPLHFGNGTRLTVT.